This record concerns one TCR beta chain sequence. Its binding antigen is unknown. No much larger clone is present one base from it, and per-base qualities are unavailable. This entry belongs to a study of blood T cell repertoires in COVID-19 (dated by TCRdb to the early 2020s). Describing the broader study: Samples covering the acute and convalescent phases of COVID-19 were provided by collaborators in the United States, Italy and Spain. The prospective study material was composed of cDNA or gDNA derived from T cells, B-cell-depleted T cells, or PBMCs. Deeply sampled blood TCRbeta repertoires from subjects exposed to, actively infected with, or recovered from COVID-19 were included in the dataset. A freely available public database, intended as a resource for researchers studying the immune response to SARS-CoV-2, is where the repertoires were released. Samples came from the ongoing ImmuneRACE study (first 160 participants) plus 1,254 subjects from 6 global collaborators. A de-identified subject ID, COVID-19 status, age in years and sex were almost always included in the sample metadata. Where HLA class I and class II types were available, the types were taken from metadata supplied by the sample provider, not from assay-based typing.

The collaborating institutions used their own protocols to collect whole blood in K2EDTA tubes. Collaborator samples were shipped for TCRbeta analysis as frozen whole blood, isolated PBMCs, or DNA extracted from either sample type. Here is what the overall study found, with its caveats: How much clinical and demographic metadata was included differed by source and by participant, and the metadata was provided uncurated.

TCRbeta CDR3 regions were amplified from genomic DNA by means of the immunoSEQ Assay, a bias-controlled multiplex PCR. The authors' pipeline ran thus. The number of nucleated cells in each sample was estimated from the amplification of reference gene primers within the assay. To quantify the absolute abundance of each unique TCRbeta CDR3 rearrangement, sequence reads were collapsed and filtered. Productive Simpson clonality was computed per sample as the square root of Simpson's diversity index over productive rearrangements. TCRdb's version of the immuneACCESS table is confined to in-frame rearrangements and falls short of the full clone set. An unresolved V gene accounts for under half of the shortfall where checked; the remainder is of unknown origin. D and trimming come from the DNA, and the V and J calls and clone size come from that table. This sample has a few hundred thousand clones in its table, and roughly 88% of those were observed once. Of the sample, roughly an eighth is held by the ten largest clones.

This TCR was sampled from a man aged 80 or over with acute or convalescent COVID-19. Sequencing was done on a sample of peripheral blood.

Read as DNA, the sequence is TGTGCCAGCAGTTTCGGGGTCTCCTACGAGCAGTACTTC. Its protein product is CASSFGVSYEQYF. The sequence links TRBV28 to TRBJ2-7, with TRBD2 tentatively as D gene (5 bases match). The junction shows trimming of 3 bases on V and 0 bases on J, plus 6 bases between the germline ends. As encoded in the germline V gene, CDR1 is MDHEN while CDR2 is SYDVKM. Measured from the cysteine to the phenylalanine, the CDR3 is 13 residues long. Of the read, only the CDR3 DNA is kept; its 39 bases are in frame from base 1.